A selection of T cell receptor beta chains follows, all from one sample in a study of blood T cell repertoires in COVID-19. Clones were sequenced by immunoSEQ multiplex PCR, and TCRdb holds only the in-frame ones, with some missing. The table has 240,000 or so clones, 88% seen once. The source material was peripheral blood. The source is a woman under 40 with acute or convalescent COVID-19. The CDR3 runs from the conserved cysteine through the conserved F or W. Fields, in order: V gene, clone size, J gene, D gene, CDR3 protein, CDR3 DNA. D genes are given only for firm matches. A row's size may be missing; if present it is once, few, many or a size class.

TRBV11-3	once	TRBJ1-1	NA	CASSLGGADTEAFF	TGTGCCAGCAGCTTAGGCGGGGCGGACACTGAAGCTTTCTTT
TRBV11-3	NA	TRBJ2-7	TRBD2	CATMNREPLAGVYEQYF	TGTGCCACCATGAATAGGGAACCGCTGGCGGGAGTATACGAGCAGTACTTC
TRBV30	NA	TRBJ2-7	TRBD2	CAWSVLSGLVSYEQYF	TGTGCCTGGAGTGTACTATCGGGACTAGTCTCCTACGAGCAGTACTTC
TRBV7-7	NA	TRBJ2-1	NA	CASSLRGRYNEQFF	TGTGCCAGCAGCTTAAGGGGGAGATACAATGAGCAGTTCTTC
TRBV10-2	NA	TRBJ1-2	NA	CAVRNQGGEYGYTF	TGCGCCGTCCGAAACCAGGGTGGAGAATATGGCTACACCTTC
TRBV5-1	NA	TRBJ2-7	NA	CASSSSGSAAYEQYF	TGCGCCAGCAGCTCGAGTGGATCAGCGGCCTACGAGCAGTACTTC
TRBV7-2	NA	TRBJ2-5	NA	CASSLGQRDQETQYF	TGTGCCAGCAGCCTCGGACAGAGAGACCAAGAGACCCAGTACTTC
TRBV5-4	NA	TRBJ2-3	NA	CASSLGASAPTDTQYF	TGTGCCAGCAGCTTGGGGGCCTCCGCCCCCACAGATACGCAGTATTTT
TRBV9	NA	TRBJ1-1	NA	CASSTTGFNTEAFF	TGTGCCAGCAGCACCACAGGGTTTAACACTGAAGCTTTCTTT
TRBV11-3	NA	TRBJ2-5	TRBD1	CASSHLTGAQETQYF	TGTGCCAGCAGCCACCTGACAGGGGCTCAAGAGACCCAGTACTTC
TRBV4-3	once	TRBJ2-3	NA	CASSHTTGYSADTQYF	TGCGCCAGCAGCCACACCACAGGGTATAGCGCAGATACGCAGTATTTT
TRBV5-3	NA	TRBJ1-3	NA	CARSLDTGGNTIYF	TGTGCCAGAAGCTTGGACACAGGGGGAAACACCATATATTTT
TRBV5-4	NA	TRBJ2-7	TRBD2	CASSSPASGRLYEQYF	TGTGCCAGCAGCTCCCCCGCTAGCGGGAGGTTATACGAGCAGTACTTC
TRBV15	NA	TRBJ2-7	TRBD2	CATSRGGLASYEQYF	TGTGCCACCAGCAGAGGAGGACTAGCCTCCTACGAGCAGTACTTC
TRBV5-1	few	TRBJ1-4	TRBD1	CASSSGDRGFLFF	TGCGCCAGCAGCTCAGGGGACAGGGGTTTTCTGTTTTTT